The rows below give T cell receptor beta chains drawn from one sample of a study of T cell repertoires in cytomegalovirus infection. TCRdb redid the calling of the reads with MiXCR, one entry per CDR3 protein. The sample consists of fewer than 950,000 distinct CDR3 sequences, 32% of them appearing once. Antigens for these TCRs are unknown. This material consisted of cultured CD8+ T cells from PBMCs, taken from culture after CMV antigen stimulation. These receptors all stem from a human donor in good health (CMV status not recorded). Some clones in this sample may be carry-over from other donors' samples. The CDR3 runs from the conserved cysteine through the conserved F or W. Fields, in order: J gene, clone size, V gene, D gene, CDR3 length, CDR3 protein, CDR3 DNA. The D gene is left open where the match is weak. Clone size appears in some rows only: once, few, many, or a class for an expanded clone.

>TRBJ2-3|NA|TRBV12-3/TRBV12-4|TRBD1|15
CASSDQGAGRDTQYF
TGTGCCAGCAGTGACCAGGGGGCGGGTAGGGATACGCAGTATTTT
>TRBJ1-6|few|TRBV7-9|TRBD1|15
CASSWDRESNSPLHF
TGTGCCAGCAGCTGGGACAGGGAATCGAATTCACCCCTCCACTTT
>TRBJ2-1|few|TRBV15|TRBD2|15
CATSETSGGAWEQFF
TGTGCCACCAGCGAGACTAGCGGGGGGGCGTGGGAGCAGTTCTTC
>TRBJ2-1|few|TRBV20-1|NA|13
CSARIPGANEQFF
TGCAGTGCTAGAATCCCAGGCGCCAATGAGCAGTTCTTC
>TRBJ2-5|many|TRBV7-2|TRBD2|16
CASSLNLAGEPETQYF
TGTGCCAGCAGCTTAAACCTAGCGGGGGAGCCGGAGACCCAGTACTTC
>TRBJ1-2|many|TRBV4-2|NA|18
CASSQLNPSTGGNYGYTF
TGTGCCAGCAGCCAACTCAACCCGTCAACCGGGGGGAACTATGGCTACACCTTC
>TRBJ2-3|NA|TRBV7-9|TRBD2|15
CAPWRAGDALDTQYF
TGTGCCCCCTGGCGGGCGGGGGACGCACTGGATACGCAGTATTTT
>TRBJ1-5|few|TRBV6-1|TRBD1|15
CASSERQGSNQPQHF
TGTGCCAGCAGTGAACGACAGGGTAGCAATCAGCCCCAGCATTTT
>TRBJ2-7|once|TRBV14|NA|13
CASSQVAGGEQYF
TGTGCCAGCAGCCAAGTAGCCGGGGGCGAGCAGTACTTC
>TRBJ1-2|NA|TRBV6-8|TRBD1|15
CASRRPRDRDYGYTF
TGTGCCAGCAGACGCCCCCGGGACAGAGACTATGGCTACACCTTC
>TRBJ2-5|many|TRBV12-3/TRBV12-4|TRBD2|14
CASTLAGIGETQYF
TGTGCCAGCACCTTAGCGGGGATCGGAGAGACCCAGTACTTC
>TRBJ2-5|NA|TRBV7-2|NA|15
CASSFTWGPQETQYF
TGTGCCAGCAGCTTTACATGGGGACCGCAAGAGACCCAGTACTTC
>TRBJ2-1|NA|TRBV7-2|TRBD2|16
CASSLALAGGNNEQFF
TGTGCCAGCAGCTTAGCCCTAGCGGGGGGGAATAATGAGCAGTTCTTC
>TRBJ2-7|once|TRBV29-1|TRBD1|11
CSATGGYEQYF
TGCAGCGCAACAGGGGGCTACGAGCAGTACTTC
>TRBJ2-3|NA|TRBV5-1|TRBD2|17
CASSLDGLAGPTDTQYF
TGCGCCAGCAGCTTGGATGGACTAGCGGGGCCCACAGATACGCAGTATTTT
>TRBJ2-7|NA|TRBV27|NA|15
CASSPQGPSRYEQYF
TGTGCCAGCAGTCCCCAGGGACCGTCGCGCTACGAGCAGTACTTC
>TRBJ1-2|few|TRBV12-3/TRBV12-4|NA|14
CASSLSPIGYGYTF
TGTGCCAGCAGTTTAAGCCCCATTGGCTACGGCTACACCTTC
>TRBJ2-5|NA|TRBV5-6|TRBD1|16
CASSQARTGRQETQYF
TGTGCCAGCAGCCAAGCACGGACAGGGCGACAAGAGACCCAGTACTTC
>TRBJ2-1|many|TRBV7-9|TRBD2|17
CASSLPVSGESYNEQFF
TGTGCCAGCAGCTTGCCCGTTAGCGGGGAATCCTACAATGAGCAGTTCTTC
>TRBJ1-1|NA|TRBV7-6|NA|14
CASSSRAVGFEAFF
TGTGCCAGCAGCTCCAGGGCCGTGGGGTTTGAAGCTTTCTTT
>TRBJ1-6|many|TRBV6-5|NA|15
CASSPGTVYNSPLHF
TGTGCCAGCAGTCCCGGGACTGTCTATAATTCACCCCTCCACTTT
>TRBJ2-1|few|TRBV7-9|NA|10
CASSPNEQFF
TGTGCCAGCAGCCCCAATGAGCAGTTCTTC
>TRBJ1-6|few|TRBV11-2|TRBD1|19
CASSLWARQGEESNSPLHF
TGTGCCAGCAGCTTATGGGCAAGACAGGGTGAGGAAAGTAATTCACCCCTCCACTTT
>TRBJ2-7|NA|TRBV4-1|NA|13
CASSPSGTYEQYF
TGCGCCAGCAGCCCTTCGGGGACCTACGAGCAGTACTTC
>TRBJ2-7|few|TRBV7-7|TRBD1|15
CASSLGQGRTYEQYF
TGTGCTAGCAGCTTGGGACAGGGTCGTACCTACGAGCAGTACTTC
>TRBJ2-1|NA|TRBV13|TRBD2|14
CASSLRGAPREQFF
TGTGCCAGCAGCTTGCGGGGGGCCCCTAGGGAGCAGTTCTTC
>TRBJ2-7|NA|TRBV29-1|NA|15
CSVESLQGPSYEQYF
TGCAGCGTTGAATCCCTCCAGGGACCATCCTACGAGCAGTACTTC
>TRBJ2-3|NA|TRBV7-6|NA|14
CASSLEEAPDTQYF
TGTGCCAGCAGCTTAGAAGAGGCCCCAGATACGCAGTATTTT
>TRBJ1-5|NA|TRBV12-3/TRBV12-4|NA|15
CASSQADASNQPQHF
TGTGCCAGCAGTCAAGCGGACGCTAGCAATCAGCCCCAGCATTTT
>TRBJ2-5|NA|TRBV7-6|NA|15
CASSSRANLQETQYF
TGTGCTAGCAGCTCTCGGGCTAACCTCCAAGAGACCCAGTACTTC
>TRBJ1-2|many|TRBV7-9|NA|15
CASSLEWSLNHGYTF
TGTGCCAGCAGCTTAGAATGGAGCCTGAATCATGGCTACACCTTC
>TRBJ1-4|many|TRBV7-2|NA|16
CASSFPLVMANEKLFF
TGTGCCAGCAGCTTTCCTCTGGTGATGGCTAATGAAAAACTGTTTTTT
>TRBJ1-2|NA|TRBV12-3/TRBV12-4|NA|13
CASTLGGGRGYTF
TGTGCCAGCACCCTGGGGGGGGGCCGTGGCTACACCTTC
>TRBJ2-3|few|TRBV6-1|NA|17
CASSNYQGGQLFNTQYF
TGTGCCAGCAGTAACTACCAAGGGGGGCAGTTATTTAATACGCAGTATTTT
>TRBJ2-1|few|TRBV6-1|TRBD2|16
CASSEAGAGSNNEQFF
TGTGCCAGCAGTGAAGCAGGAGCGGGGAGCAACAATGAGCAGTTCTTC
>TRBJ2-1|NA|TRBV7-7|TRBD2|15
CASSPGLAGGPEQFF
TGTGCTAGCAGCCCGGGACTAGCGGGGGGGCCGGAGCAGTTCTTC
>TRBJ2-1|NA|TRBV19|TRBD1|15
CASSIRDSITNEQFF
TGTGCCAGTAGTATAAGGGACAGCATTACCAATGAGCAGTTCTTC
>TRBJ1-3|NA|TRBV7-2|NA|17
CVSSRVEQGSSGNTIYF
TGTGTCAGCAGCCGAGTTGAACAGGGAAGCTCTGGAAACACCATATATTTT
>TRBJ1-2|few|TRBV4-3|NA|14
CASSQVAQGYGYTF
TGCGCCAGCAGCCAAGTGGCGCAGGGCTATGGCTACACCTTC
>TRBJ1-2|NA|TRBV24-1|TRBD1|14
CATMWTGGISGYTF
TGTGCCACCATGTGGACAGGAGGGATAAGTGGCTACACCTTC
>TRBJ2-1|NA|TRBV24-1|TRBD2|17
CATSRAGGASSYNEQFF
TGTGCCACCTCTAGAGCGGGGGGTGCGAGCTCCTACAATGAGCAGTTCTTC
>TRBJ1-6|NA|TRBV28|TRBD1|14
CASSFNRGGSPLHF
TGTGCCAGCAGTTTCAACAGGGGAGGTTCACCCCTCCACTTT
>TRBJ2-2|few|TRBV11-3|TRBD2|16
CASSPYTSGDTGELFF
TGTGCCAGCAGCCCATACACTAGCGGGGACACCGGGGAGCTGTTTTTT
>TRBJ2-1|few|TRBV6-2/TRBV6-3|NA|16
CASSYSSPGRVNEQFF
TGTGCCAGCAGTTACTCGTCCCCAGGGCGGGTTAATGAGCAGTTCTTC
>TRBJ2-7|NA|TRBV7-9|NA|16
CASSLRGAGGLKEQYF
TGTGCCAGCAGCTTACGGGGGGCAGGGGGCTTGAAAGAGCAGTACTTC
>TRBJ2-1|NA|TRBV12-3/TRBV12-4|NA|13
CASSFGLGGEQFF
TGTGCCAGCAGTTTCGGGTTAGGAGGTGAGCAGTTCTTC
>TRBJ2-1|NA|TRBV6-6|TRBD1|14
CASSTGGGLGEQFF
TGTGCCAGCAGCACAGGGGGCGGTCTGGGTGAGCAGTTCTTC
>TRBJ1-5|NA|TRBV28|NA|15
CASSFRGGGNQPQHF
TGTGCCAGCAGTTTTAGGGGTGGTGGCAATCAGCCCCAGCATTTT
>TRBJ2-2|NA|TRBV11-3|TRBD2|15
CASSPAGGLGGELFF
TGTGCCAGCAGCCCAGCGGGGGGATTGGGCGGGGAGCTGTTTTTT
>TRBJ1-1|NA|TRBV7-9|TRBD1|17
CASSAGTGGELGTEAFF
TGTGCCAGCAGCGCCGGGACAGGGGGCGAGCTTGGCACTGAAGCTTTCTTT
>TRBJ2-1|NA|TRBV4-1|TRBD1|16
CASSRRTGTGYNEQFF
TGCGCCAGCAGCCGCCGAACCGGGACAGGGTACAATGAGCAGTTCTTC